The 12 T cell receptor beta chains listed next were all sequenced from one sample in a study of human versus mouse CDR3 diversity and MHC coevolution (dated by TCRdb to about 2017). Receptor libraries were prepared by the immunoSEQ multiplex PCR assay. In its TCRdb copy, this immuneACCESS table keeps in-frame sequences only and misses some clones. Where compared with another copy, unresolved V genes explain less than half of these, and the others have no known cause. The sample table shows 60,000 to 95,000 clones, and 85% to 95% are seen once. Around 0.15% of the sample belongs to the ten largest clones. The sample taken for sequencing was naive CD4+ T cells from blood. The cell subset or site label, as the study defines it: CD45RO-negative CD62L-positive naive CD4 T cells. The receptors originated from a person aged 25 to 75 in good health.

In DNA form, the CDR3 reads TGTGCCAGCTTTTCGAGTGCGGGGTTGGACACTGAAGCTTTCTTT. This codes for CASFSSAGLDTEAFF. The chain carries TRBV2 and TRBJ1-1, with D hard to call. V was pared by 8 bases and J by 3 bases, with 19 bases between. The CDR3 sequence is 15 residues long. Germline loops: CDR1 SNHLY, CDR2 FYNNEI.

The chain carries TRBV12-5 and TRBJ1-5, with D tentatively TRBD1 (5 bases). Per the germline V gene, CDR1 is LGHNT and CDR2 is FRNRAP. This CDR3 is built from 14 residues. V lost 6 bases and J 0 bases, leaving 9 bases between the germline ends. CDR3 region: CASGIQVSNQPQHF. CDR3 sequence (DNA): TGTGCTAGTGGGATACAGGTTAGCAATCAGCCCCAGCATTTT.

The V call is TRBV4-1, the J call TRBJ1-2, with a tentative D call TRBD1 (6 bases). This CDR3 comprises 15 residues. Germline V gives CDR1 MGHRA, CDR2 YSYEKL. The ends were cut back, 3 bases at V and 3 bases at J, with 14 bases in the middle. This CDR3 reads CASSQPGEGDYGYTF. CDR3 DNA: TGCGCCAGCAGCCAGCCCGGGGAGGGGGACTATGGCTACACCTTC.

The chain joins TRBV7-9 to TRBJ2-2, with D possibly TRBD2 on 6 matching bases. The CDR3 consists of 12 residues. Trimming pared 6 bases from V and 8 bases from J, leaving 10 bases between. CDR1 and CDR2 from the germline V gene are SEHNR and FQNEAQ (reference sequence). In nucleotides, the CDR3 is TGTGCCAGCAGTTCCGGACTAGGGGAGCTGTTTTTT. As protein: CASSSGLGELFF.

V usage is TRBV19 and J usage is TRBJ1-1; weak D call: TRBD1 (6 bases). The CDR3 runs 14 residues. The V end was cut by 4 bases, the J end by 1 base, with 10 bases between. Per germline, CDR1 LNHDA and CDR2 SQIVND (reference sequence). DNA for the CDR3: TGTGCCAGTAGTAAAGGACAGCGGAACACTGAAGCTTTCTTT. Its translation is CASSKGQRNTEAFF.

The rearrangement links TRBV9 to TRBJ1-4, with D hard to call. Looked up from germline, CDR1 is SGDLS and CDR2 is YYNGEE. The CDR3 sequence is 14 residues long. V shed 4 bases and J shed 2 bases, with 9 bases lying between them. For the CDR3, the DNA is TGTGCCAGCAGCCCTGGACTGACTAATGAAAAACTGTTTTTT. This codes for CASSPGLTNEKLFF.

Concerning this clone: This specimen includes other DNA sequences encoding the same CDR3. The chain joins TRBV11-2 to TRBJ1-1, with D unclear. The ends were cut back, 1 base at V and 5 bases at J, with 8 bases in the middle. The CDR3 runs 13 residues. Germline V gene lookup returns CDR1 SGHAT and CDR2 FQNNGV. CDR3 protein: CASSLAYRTEAFF. The CDR3 DNA reads TGTGCCAGCAGCTTAGCATACAGAACTGAAGCTTTCTTT.

This clone was picked up a small number of times. The V gene is TRBV10-3, the J gene TRBJ2-7; a weak D match, TRBD2 (5 bases). Germline assignment: CDR1 ENHRY and CDR2 SYGVKD. V lost 2 bases and J lost 4, with 12 bases in between. CDR3 length: 14 residues. The CDR3 here is CAISEDQPGYEQYF. The CDR3 DNA follows: TGTGCCATCAGTGAGGATCAACCGGGGTACGAGCAGTACTTC.

V usage is TRBV19 and J usage is TRBJ2-4, with TRBD1 matching 9 bases. V trimming: 5 bases; J trimming: 6 bases; junction bases outside the gene matches: 8. The germline gives CDR1 LNHDA, CDR2 SQIVND (reference sequence). This CDR3 is built from 15 residues. The CDR3, as DNA: TGTGCCAGTAGTCCGGACAGGGGCGGCTCAAACATTCAGTACTTC. Protein sequence: CASSPDRGGSNIQYF.

This clone has only one observation. V and J are TRBV10-3 and TRBJ2-7; D is uncertain. Germline loops: CDR1 ENHRY, CDR2 SYGVKD. Deletions cut 4 bases from V and 0 bases from J, with 10 bases between. The CDR3 is 14 residues long. Here the CDR3 DNA reads TGTGCCATCAGTGGAGGTGCCACCTCCTACGAGCAGTACTTC. Its protein product is CAISGGATSYEQYF.

With respect to this clone: This sample also contains other DNA sequences that code for the same CDR3. This sequence joins TRBV18 and TRBJ1-3; 8 bases map to TRBD1. The V and J ends lost 0 bases and 16 bases, in that order; junction bases with no gene match: 5. CDR3 length: 12 amino acids. Germline CDR1 and CDR2: KGHSH and LQKENI. The CDR3 DNA reads as TGTGCCAGCTCACCACCGCAGGGGGCGAGGTATTTT. Translation gives CASSPPQGARYF.

This clone was seen a handful of times. The chain is built from TRBV5-1 and TRBJ2-7, with 9 bases matching TRBD2. Germline CDR1 is SGHRS and CDR2 is YFSETQ. Germline trimming cut 0 bases from V and 9 bases from J; bases unmatched to any gene: 1. The CDR3 sequence is 12 residues long. The CDR3 spells CASSLDSGRQYF. The DNA for the CDR3 is TGCGCCAGCAGCTTGGATAGCGGGAGGCAGTACTTC.